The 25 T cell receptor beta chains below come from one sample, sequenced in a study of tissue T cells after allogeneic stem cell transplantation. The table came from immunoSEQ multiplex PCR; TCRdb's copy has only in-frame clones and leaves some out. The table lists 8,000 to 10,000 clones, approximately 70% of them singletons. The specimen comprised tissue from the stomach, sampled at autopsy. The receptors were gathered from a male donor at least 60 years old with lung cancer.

For the CDR3, the DNA is TGTGCCAGCAGCTTGGACAGTACCCTGAGTGGCTACACCTTC. This sequence encodes CASSLDSTLSGYTF. The chain carries TRBV7-2 and TRBJ1-2; TRBD1 is a possible D gene (6 bases). Trimming left V 3 bases short and J 7 bases short, with 15 bases between. This CDR3 spans 14 amino acids. Germline loops: CDR1 SGHTA, CDR2 FQGNSA.

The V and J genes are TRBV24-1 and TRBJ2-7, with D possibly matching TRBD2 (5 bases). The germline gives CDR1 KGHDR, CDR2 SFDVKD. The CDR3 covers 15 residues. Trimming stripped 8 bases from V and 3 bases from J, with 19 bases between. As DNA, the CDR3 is TGTGCCACCACCTCGTTGGAGGCCGAACGCTACGAGCAGTACTTC. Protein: CATTSLEAERYEQYF.

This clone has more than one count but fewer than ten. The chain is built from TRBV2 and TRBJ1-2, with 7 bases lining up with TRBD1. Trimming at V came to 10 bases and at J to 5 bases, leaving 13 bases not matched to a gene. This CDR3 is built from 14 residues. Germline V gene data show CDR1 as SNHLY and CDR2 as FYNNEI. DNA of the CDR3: TGTGCCACCCTAAGACAGGGAGGACGGTATGGCTACACCTTC. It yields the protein CATLRQGGRYGYTF.

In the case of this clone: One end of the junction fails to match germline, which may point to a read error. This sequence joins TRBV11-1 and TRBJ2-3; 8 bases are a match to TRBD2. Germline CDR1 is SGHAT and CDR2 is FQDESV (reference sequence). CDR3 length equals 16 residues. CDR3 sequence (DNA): TGTGCCAGCAGCCTAGCCTGGGCGGGAGGCGCAGATACGCAGTATTTT. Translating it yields CASSLAWAGGADTQYF.

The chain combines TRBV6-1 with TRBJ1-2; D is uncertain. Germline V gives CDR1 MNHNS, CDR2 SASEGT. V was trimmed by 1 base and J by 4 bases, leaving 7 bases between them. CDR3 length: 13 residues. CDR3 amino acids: CASSEVDTYGYTF. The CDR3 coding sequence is TGTGCCAGCAGTGAAGTTGACACCTATGGCTACACCTTC.

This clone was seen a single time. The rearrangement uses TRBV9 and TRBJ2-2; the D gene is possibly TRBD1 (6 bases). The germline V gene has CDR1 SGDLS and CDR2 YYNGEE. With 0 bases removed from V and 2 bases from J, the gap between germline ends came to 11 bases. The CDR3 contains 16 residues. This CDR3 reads CASSVGGTFNTGELFF. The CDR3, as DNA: TGTGCCAGCAGCGTAGGGGGGACATTTAACACCGGGGAGCTGTTTTTT.

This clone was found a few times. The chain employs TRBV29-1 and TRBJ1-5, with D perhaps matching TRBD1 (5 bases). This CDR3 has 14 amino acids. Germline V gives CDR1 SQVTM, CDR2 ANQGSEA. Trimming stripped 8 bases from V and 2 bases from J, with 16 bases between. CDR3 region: CSTREGIRNQPQHF. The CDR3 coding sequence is TGCAGCACCCGAGAGGGGATTCGCAATCAGCCCCAGCATTTT. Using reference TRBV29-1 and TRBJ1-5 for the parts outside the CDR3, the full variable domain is SAVISQKPSRDICQRGTSLTIQCQVDSQVTMMFWYRQQPGQSLTLIATANQGSEATYESGFVIDKFPISRPNLTFSTLTVSNMSPEDSSIYLCSTREGIRNQPQHFGDGTRLSIL.

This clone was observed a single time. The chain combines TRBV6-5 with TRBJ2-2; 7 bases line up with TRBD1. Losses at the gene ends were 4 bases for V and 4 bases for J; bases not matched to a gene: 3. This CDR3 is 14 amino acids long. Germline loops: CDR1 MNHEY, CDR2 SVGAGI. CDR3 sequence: CASSWGQLTGELFF. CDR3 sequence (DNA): TGTGCCAGCAGTTGGGGACAGCTCACCGGGGAGCTGTTTTTT.

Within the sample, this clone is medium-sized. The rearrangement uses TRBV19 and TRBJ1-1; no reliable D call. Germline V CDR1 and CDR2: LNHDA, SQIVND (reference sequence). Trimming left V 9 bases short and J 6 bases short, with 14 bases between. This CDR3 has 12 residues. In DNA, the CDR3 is TGTGCCAGCCGAGACAATTCCCCTGAAGCTTTCTTT. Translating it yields CASRDNSPEAFF.

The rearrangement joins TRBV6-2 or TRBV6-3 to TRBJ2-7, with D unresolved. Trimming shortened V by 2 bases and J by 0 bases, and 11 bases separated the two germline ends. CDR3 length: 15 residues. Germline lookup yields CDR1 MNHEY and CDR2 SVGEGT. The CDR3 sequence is CASSYPQLTSYEQYF. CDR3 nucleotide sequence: TGTGCCAGCAGTTACCCACAGTTGACCTCCTACGAGCAGTACTTC.

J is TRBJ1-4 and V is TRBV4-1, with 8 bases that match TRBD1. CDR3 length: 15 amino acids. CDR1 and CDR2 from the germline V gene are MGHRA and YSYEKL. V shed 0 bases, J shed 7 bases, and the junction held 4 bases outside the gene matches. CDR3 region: CASSQENRGSEKLFF. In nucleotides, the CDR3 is TGCGCCAGCAGCCAAGAAAACAGGGGGAGTGAAAAACTGTTTTTT.

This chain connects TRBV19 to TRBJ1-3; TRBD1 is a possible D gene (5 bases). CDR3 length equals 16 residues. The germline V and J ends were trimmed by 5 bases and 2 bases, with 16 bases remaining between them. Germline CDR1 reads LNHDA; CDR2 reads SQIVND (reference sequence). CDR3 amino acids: CASSSPGTQTGNTIYF. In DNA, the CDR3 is TGTGCCAGTAGTTCCCCAGGGACCCAAACTGGAAACACCATATATTTT.

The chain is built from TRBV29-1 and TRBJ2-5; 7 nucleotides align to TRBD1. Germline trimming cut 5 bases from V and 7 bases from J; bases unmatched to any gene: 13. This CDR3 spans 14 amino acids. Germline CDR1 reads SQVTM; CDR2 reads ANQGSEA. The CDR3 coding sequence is TGCAGCGTTCCTGGACAGGCGGCAAGGGGGACCCAGTACTTC. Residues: CSVPGQAARGTQYF.

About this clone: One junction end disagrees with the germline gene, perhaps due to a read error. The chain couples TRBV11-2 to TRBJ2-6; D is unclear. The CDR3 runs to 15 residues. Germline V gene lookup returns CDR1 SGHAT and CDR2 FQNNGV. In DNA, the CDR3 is TGTGCCAGCAGACCCCCAGTTTCTGGGGTCAACGTCCTGACTTTC. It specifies CASRPPVSGVNVLTF.

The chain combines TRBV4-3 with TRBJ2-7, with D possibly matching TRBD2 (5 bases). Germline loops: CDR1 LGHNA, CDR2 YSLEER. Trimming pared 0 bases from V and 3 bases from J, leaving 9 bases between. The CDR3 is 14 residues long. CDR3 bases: TGCGCCAGCAGCCAAGATCGCGGAGGCTACGAGCAGTACTTC. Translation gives CASSQDRGGYEQYF.

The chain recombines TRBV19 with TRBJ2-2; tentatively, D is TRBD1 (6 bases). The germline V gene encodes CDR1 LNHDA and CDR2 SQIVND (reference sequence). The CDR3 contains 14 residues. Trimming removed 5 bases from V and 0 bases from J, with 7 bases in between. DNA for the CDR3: TGTGCCAGTAGTCGGACAGCGAACACCGGGGAGCTGTTTTTT. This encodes CASSRTANTGELFF.

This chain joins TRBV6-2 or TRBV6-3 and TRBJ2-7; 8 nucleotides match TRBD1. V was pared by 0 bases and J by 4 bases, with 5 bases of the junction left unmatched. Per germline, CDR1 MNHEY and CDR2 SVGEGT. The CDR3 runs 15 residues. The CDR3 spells CASSYSPDRAYEQYF. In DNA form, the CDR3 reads TGTGCCAGCAGTTACTCCCCGGACAGGGCTTACGAGCAGTACTTC.

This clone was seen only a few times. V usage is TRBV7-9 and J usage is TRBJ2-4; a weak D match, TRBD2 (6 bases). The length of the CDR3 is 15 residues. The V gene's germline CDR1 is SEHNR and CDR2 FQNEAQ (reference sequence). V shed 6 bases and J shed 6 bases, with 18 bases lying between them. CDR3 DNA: TGTGCCAGCAGTACTACCGGGGGAGGAGGAAACATTCAGTACTTC. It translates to CASSTTGGGGNIQYF.

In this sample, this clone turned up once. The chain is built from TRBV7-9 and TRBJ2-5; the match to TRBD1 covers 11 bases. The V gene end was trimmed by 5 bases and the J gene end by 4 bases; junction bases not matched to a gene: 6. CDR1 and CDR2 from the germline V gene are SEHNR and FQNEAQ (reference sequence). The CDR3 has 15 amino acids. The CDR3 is CASSIGTGGLETQYF. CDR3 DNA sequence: TGTGCCAGCAGCATCGGGACAGGGGGATTAGAGACCCAGTACTTC.

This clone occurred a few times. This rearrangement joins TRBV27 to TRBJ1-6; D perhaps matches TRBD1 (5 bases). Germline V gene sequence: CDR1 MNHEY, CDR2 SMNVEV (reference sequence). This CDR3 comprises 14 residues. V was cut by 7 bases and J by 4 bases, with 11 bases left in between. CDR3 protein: CASTPGGYNSPLHF. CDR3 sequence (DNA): TGTGCCAGCACCCCCGGGGGGTATAATTCACCCCTCCACTTT.

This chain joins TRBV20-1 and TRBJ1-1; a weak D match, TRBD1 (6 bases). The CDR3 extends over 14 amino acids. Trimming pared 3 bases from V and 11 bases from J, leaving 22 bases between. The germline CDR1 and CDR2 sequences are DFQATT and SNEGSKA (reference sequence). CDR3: CSASGGMGPQGAFF. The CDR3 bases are TGCAGTGCTAGTGGGGGAATGGGGCCTCAGGGGGCTTTCTTT.

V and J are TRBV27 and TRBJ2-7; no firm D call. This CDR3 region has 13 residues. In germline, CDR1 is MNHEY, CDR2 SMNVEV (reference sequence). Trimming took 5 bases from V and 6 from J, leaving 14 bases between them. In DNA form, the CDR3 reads TGTGCCAGCAGTCCTCAACTTAAACGCGAGCAGTACTTC. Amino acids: CASSPQLKREQYF.

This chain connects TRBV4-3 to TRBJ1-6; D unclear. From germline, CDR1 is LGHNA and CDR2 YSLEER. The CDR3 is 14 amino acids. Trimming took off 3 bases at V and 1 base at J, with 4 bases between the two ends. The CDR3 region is CASSQESYNSPLHF. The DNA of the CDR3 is TGCGCCAGCAGCCAGGAATCCTATAATTCACCCCTCCACTTT.

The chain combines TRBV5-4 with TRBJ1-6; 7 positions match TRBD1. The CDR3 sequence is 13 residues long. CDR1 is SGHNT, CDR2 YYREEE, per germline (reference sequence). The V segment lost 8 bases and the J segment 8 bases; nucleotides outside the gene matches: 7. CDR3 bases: TGTGCCAGTAGCAGGGGGTACGATTCACCCCTCCACTTT. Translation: CASSRGYDSPLHF.

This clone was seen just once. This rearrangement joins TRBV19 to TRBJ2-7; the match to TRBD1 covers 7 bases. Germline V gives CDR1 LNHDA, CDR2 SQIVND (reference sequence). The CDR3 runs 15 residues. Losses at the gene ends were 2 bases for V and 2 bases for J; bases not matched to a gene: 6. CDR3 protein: CASSIYLTGPYEQYF. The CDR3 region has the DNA TGTGCCAGTAGTATATACCTGACAGGGCCCTACGAGCAGTACTTC.